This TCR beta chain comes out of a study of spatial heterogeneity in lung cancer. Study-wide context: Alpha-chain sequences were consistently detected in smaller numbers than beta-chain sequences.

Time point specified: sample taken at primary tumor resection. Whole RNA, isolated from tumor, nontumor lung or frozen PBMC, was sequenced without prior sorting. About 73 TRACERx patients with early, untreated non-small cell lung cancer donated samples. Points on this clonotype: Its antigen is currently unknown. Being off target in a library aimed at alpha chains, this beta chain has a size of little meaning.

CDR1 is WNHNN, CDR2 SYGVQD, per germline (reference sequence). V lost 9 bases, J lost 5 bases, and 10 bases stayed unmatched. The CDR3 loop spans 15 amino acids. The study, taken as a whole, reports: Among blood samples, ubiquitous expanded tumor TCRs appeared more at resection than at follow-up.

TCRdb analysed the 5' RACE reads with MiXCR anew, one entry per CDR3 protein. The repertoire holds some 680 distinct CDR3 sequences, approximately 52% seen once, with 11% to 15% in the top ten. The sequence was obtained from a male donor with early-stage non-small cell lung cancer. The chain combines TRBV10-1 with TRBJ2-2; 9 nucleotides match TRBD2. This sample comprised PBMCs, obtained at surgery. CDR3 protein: CASSLLTSGTGELFF. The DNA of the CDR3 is TGCGCCAGTAGTCTACTGACTAGCGGTACCGGGGAGCTGTTTTTT.